Given below is one TCR beta chain in context. No cognate antigen has been identified for it. Within one base of it there is no much larger clone, and no base qualities were kept. Other DNA sequences within the sample encode an identical CDR3. The data derive from a study of siplizumab effects on memory and regulatory T cells (dated 2019 in TCRdb). A note on the overall study: The study examined how the anti-CD2 antibody siplizumab affects alloreactive T-cell subsets in allogeneic mixed lymphocyte reactions built from human PBMCs.

TCRbeta CDR3 sequencing was performed on sorted unstimulated T cells and on proliferating T cells recovered from mixed lymphocyte reactions. Fresh whole blood from fewer than 12 HLA-typed healthy donors was used to isolate PBMCs. V is pared back by 4 bases and J by 2 bases, with 9 bases lying between the germline termini. The CDR3 numbers 14 residues from cysteine through phenylalanine. CDR3 DNA is the only sequence kept; it has 42 bases, read in frame from the first base. Based on the germline V gene, the CDR1 and CDR2 sequences are SGHRS and YFSETQ. Broad study findings and their caveats: Unstimulated naive T cells appeared more diverse than memory T cells, and naive cells seemed to contribute substantially to the alloresponse. Whether proliferating Tregs from siplizumab cultures were suppressive was not functionally confirmed. About 75-95% of proliferating CD4+ or CD8+ clones could not be given a naive or memory phenotype. Of the alloreactive CD4+ clones that could be mapped, the Treg-derived share averaged around 70% with siplizumab compared with about 25% in control reactions. Because sequences below about 10^-5 frequency were poorly captured, only a minor fraction of alloreactive clones could be mapped to unstimulated subsets. The cumulative frequency of alloreactive sequences that could be traced back to unstimulated CD4+ memory T cells was significantly reduced by siplizumab.

The library came from the immunoSEQ multiplex PCR assay. About 10^5 TCR templates per sample were assayed by the deep sequencing platform. Genomic DNA extracted from sorted T cells was used for TCRbeta CDR3 sequencing. The published analysis was carried out like this. The R programming language was used for clonal analysis of the TCRbeta CDR3 data. Unstimulated samples were compared with post-reaction CFSE-low samples to define alloreactive CD4+ and CD8+ clones. Alloreactive CD4+ clones were assigned to regulatory or non-regulatory origin by matching sequences to sorted unstimulated Treg and non-Treg repertoires. Imported from immuneACCESS, the table was reduced by TCRdb to in-frame sequences with V and J called. These copies leave out some clones; in studies compared against another copy, an unresolved V gene accounts for under half, and the cause of the remainder is not known. That table gives V, J and clone size, and the DNA gave D and trimming. For this sample there are about 100,000 clones; 75% to 95% appear just once. Clones ranked in the top ten supply around 2.6% of the sample.

This clonotype originated in a human donor in good health. Some clones in this sample may be carry-over from other donors' samples. Recombination connected TRBV5-1 to TRBJ1-4; TRBD1 is a possible D gene, resting on 5 matching bases. Specimen: CD4+ T cells sorted from blood. CDR3 protein: CASSQGATNEKLFF. In nucleotides, the sequence is TGCGCCAGCAGCCAGGGTGCCACTAATGAAAAACTGTTTTTT.